Presented here are 16 T cell receptor beta chains from one specimen sequenced in a study of T cells after yellow fever vaccination. TCRdb ran MiXCR on the 5' RACE reads and lists one entry per CDR3 protein. The repertoire consists of approximately 600,000 distinct CDR3 sequences, with roughly an eighth occurring once and the leading ten covering 14% to 15%. The sample was PBMCs, taken on the day of the yellow fever booster vaccination. Receptors originate from a man aged 25 to 40 who received the YFV17D yellow fever vaccine.

This clonotype has a count of ten or more. The chain couples TRBV28 to TRBJ2-7, with D unresolved. CDR3 size: 18 residues. Germline V gene lookup returns CDR1 MDHEN and CDR2 SYDVKM. Trimming removed 7 bases at V and 1 base at J, with 26 bases between. The CDR3 sequence: CASISNFYSRDASYEQYF. CDR3 DNA sequence: TGTGCCAGCATCTCCAATTTCTACAGCCGCGACGCTTCCTACGAGCAGTACTTC.

This chain joins TRBV4-2 and TRBJ2-3, with D perhaps TRBD2 (7 bases). Trimming cost V 1 base and J 1 base, with 12 bases left between them. Germline V gene lookup returns CDR1 LGHNA and CDR2 YNFKEQ. The CDR3 is made up of 16 amino acids. The CDR3 DNA reads TGTGCCAGCAGCCAAGCGGAGGGGGGGGGCACAGATACGCAGTATTTT. This translates into CASSQAEGGGTDTQYF.

This clonotype was observed a handful of times. The V and J genes are TRBV5-1 and TRBJ1-6; 7 bases agree with TRBD1. The CDR3 sequence is 15 residues long. V gave up 0 bases and J gave up 7 bases; unmatched junction bases: 4. CDR1 and CDR2 (germline): SGHRS, YFSETQ. As DNA, the CDR3 is TGCGCCAGCAGCTTGGAACAGGGGAGGAATTCACCCCTCCACTTT. Translating it yields CASSLEQGRNSPLHF. Full variable domain (outside the CDR3, taken from reference TRBV5-1 and TRBJ1-6): KAGVTQTPRYLIKTRGQQVTLSCSPISGHRSVSWYQQTPGQGLQFLFEYFSETQRNKGNFPGRFSGRQFSNSRSEMNVSTLELGDSALYLCASSLEQGRNSPLHFGNGTRLTVT.

This clonotype was detected a few times. The chain links TRBV19 to TRBJ2-7; D may be TRBD1 (6 bases). CDR1 and CDR2 from the germline V gene are LNHDA and SQIVND (reference sequence). Trimming left V 4 bases short and J 7 bases short, with 11 bases between. CDR3 length: 12 amino acids. The CDR3 DNA sequence: TGTGCCAGTAGTACCTGGGGGCTTGAGCAGTACTTC. Its translation is CASSTWGLEQYF.

The chain has TRBV28 and TRBJ2-7, with unresolved D. Germline CDR1 is MDHEN and CDR2 is SYDVKM. The V end lost 6 bases, the J end lost 6 bases, and 15 bases lay between the germline ends. The CDR3 sequence is 13 residues long. The CDR3: CASRVNGRLEQYF. The CDR3 coding sequence is TGTGCCAGCAGGGTGAACGGAAGACTCGAGCAGTACTTC.

This clonotype was picked up a small number of times. V is TRBV5-5 and J is TRBJ2-7; possibly TRBD1 or TRBD2 for D (6 bases each). Germline CDR1 is SGHKS and CDR2 is YYEKEE (reference sequence). The CDR3 has 18 amino acids. Between the trimmed V and J ends, which lost 1 base and 0 bases, there was a span of 20 bases. CDR3 loop: CASSLSGGDTSFSYEQYF. The DNA of the CDR3 is TGTGCCAGCAGCTTGTCAGGAGGGGACACCTCCTTCTCCTACGAGCAGTACTTC.

This clonotype was seen only a few times. The rearrangement joins TRBV7-9 to TRBJ2-7; D may be TRBD1 (5 bases). This CDR3 has 12 residues. V was trimmed by 7 bases and J by 6 bases, leaving 13 bases between them. Germline CDR1 SEHNR, CDR2 FQNEAQ (reference sequence). In DNA, the CDR3 is TGTGCCAGCACCGACCAGGGTGGCGAGCAGTACTTC. It is translated as CASTDQGGEQYF.

This chain joins TRBV7-2 and TRBJ1-3, with D uncertain. Trimming stripped 4 bases from V and 1 base from J, with 8 bases between. This CDR3 has 14 amino acids. Germline lookup yields CDR1 SGHTA and CDR2 FQGNSA. CDR3 in DNA: TGTGCCAGCAGCTACCTTGGGTCTGGAAACACCATATATTTT. Amino acids: CASSYLGSGNTIYF.

The CDR3 loop is CASSSPAGGNEQYF. DNA for the CDR3: TGTGCCAGCAGCTCCCCAGCCGGGGGCAACGAGCAGTACTTC. The V gene is TRBV7-6, the J gene TRBJ2-7; either TRBD1 or TRBD2 may fit D (6 bases each). The CDR3 is made up of 14 amino acids. With 4 bases removed from V and 5 bases from J, the gap between germline ends came to 15 bases. The germline V gene has CDR1 SGHVS and CDR2 FNYEAQ.

The CDR3 spells CSARDLNSQETQYF. CDR3 coding DNA: TGCAGTGCTAGAGATCTGAATTCCCAAGAGACCCAGTACTTC. This chain links TRBV20-1 with TRBJ2-5; D remains unclear. V shed 0 bases and J shed 1 base, with 9 bases lying between them. Germline V gene data show CDR1 as DFQATT and CDR2 as SNEGSKA (reference sequence). The CDR3 totals 14 residues.

This clonotype was observed at least ten times. The chain uses TRBV4-3 and TRBJ2-7; no clear D. Germline V gene data show CDR1 as LGHNA and CDR2 as YSLEER. V was pared by 4 bases and J by 3 bases, with 10 bases between. The CDR3 runs to 13 residues. CDR3 DNA sequence: TGCGCCAGCAGCCCGGACGGTAACTACGAGCAGTACTTC. This translates into CASSPDGNYEQYF.

This chain joins TRBV7-2 and TRBJ2-3; no clear D. CDR1 is SGHTA, CDR2 FQGNSA, per germline. The CDR3 runs 14 residues. V was cut by 2 bases and J by 0 bases, with 6 bases left in between. Here the CDR3 DNA reads TGTGCCAGCAGCTTAATGCGGAGCACAGATACGCAGTATTTT. Amino acid sequence: CASSLMRSTDTQYF. The full variable domain, rest sourced from reference TRBV7-2 and TRBJ2-3, is GAGVSQSPSNKVTEKGKDVELRCDPISGHTALYWYRQSLGQGLEFLIYFQGNSAPDKSGLPSDRFSAERTGGSVSTLTIQRTQQEDSAVYLCASSLMRSTDTQYFGPGTRLTVL.

This clonotype was counted between two and nine times. The chain employs TRBV7-2 and TRBJ2-7; a weak D match, TRBD2 (5 bases). Germline V gene data show CDR1 as SGHTA and CDR2 as FQGNSA. V was clipped by 5 bases and J by 3 bases, with 14 bases between them. The CDR3 loop spans 14 amino acids. Here the CDR3 DNA reads TGTGCCAGCAGCCTCGGGGTTCCCGTCTACGAGCAGTACTTC. Translation gives CASSLGVPVYEQYF.

The table lists this clonotype with a few counts. The chain carries TRBV18 and TRBJ2-1; 12 bases map to TRBD2. The CDR3 runs 15 residues. The ends lost 2 bases at V and 9 bases at J; junction bases unmatched: 5. Germline CDR1 and CDR2: KGHSH and LQKENI. As DNA, the CDR3 is TGTGCCAGCTCACCATTCCTAGCGGGAGGGGCTGAGCAGTTCTTC. Protein product: CASSPFLAGGAEQFF.

The chain uses TRBV5-1 and TRBJ2-1; 9 nucleotides line up with TRBD2. The J segment lost 1 base and the V segment lost 3 bases, leaving 14 bases of the junction unmatched. Germline values: CDR1 SGHRS, CDR2 YFSETQ. The CDR3 totals 19 residues. DNA of the CDR3: TGCGCCAGCAGCTATAGCGGGAGCGCCCTGGGAGGTTCCTACAATGAGCAGTTCTTC. Protein sequence: CASSYSGSALGGSYNEQFF.

This chain connects TRBV29-1 to TRBJ2-1; 10 positions match TRBD2. There are 15 residues in the CDR3. The junction had 10 bases not matched to a gene; V was cut back by 5 bases and J by 6 bases. Germline CDR1 and CDR2: SQVTM and ANQGSEA. The CDR3 region is CSVLWGTSVGNEQFF. The DNA of the CDR3 is TGCAGCGTTCTTTGGGGGACTAGCGTCGGCAATGAGCAGTTCTTC.